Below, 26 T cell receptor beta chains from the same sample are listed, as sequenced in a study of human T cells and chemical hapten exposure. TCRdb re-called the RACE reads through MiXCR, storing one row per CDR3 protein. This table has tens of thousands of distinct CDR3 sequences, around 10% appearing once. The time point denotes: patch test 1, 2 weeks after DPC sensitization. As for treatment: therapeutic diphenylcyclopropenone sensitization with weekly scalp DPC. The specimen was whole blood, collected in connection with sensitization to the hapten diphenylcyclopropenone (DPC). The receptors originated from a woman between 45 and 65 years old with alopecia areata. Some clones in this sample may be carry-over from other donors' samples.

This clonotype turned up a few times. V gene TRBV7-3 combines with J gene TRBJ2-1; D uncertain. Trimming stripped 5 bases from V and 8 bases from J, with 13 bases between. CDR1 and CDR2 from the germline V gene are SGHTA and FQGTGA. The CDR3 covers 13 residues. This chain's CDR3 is CASSRQGGDEQFF. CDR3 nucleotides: TGTGCCAGCAGCAGACAAGGTGGGGATGAGCAGTTCTTC. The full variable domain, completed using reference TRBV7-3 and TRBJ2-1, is GAGVSQTPSNKVTEKGKYVELRCDPISGHTALYWYRQSLGQGPEFLIYFQGTGAADDSGLPNDRFFAVRPEGSVSTLKIQRTERGDSAVYLCASSRQGGDEQFFGPGTRLTVL.

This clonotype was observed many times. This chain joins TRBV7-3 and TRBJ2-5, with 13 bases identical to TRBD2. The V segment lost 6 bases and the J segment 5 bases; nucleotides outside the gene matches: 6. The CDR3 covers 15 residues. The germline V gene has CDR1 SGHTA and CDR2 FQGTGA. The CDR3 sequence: CASSTSGRAGETQYF. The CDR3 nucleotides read TGTGCCAGCAGTACTAGCGGGAGGGCCGGGGAGACCCAGTACTTC.

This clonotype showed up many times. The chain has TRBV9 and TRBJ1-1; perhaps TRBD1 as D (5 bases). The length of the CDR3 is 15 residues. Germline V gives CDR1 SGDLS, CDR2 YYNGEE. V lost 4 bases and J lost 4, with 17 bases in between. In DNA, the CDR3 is TGTGCCAGCAGCCCTAGCGGGGGTTCGGGCACTGAAGCTTTCTTT. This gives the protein CASSPSGGSGTEAFF.

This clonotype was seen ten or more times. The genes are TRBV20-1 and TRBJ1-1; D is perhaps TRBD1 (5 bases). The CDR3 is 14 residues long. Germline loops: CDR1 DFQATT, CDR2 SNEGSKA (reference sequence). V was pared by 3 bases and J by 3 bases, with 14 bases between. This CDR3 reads CSASGRVVDTEAFF. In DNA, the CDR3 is TGCAGTGCTAGTGGCAGGGTGGTTGACACTGAAGCTTTCTTT.

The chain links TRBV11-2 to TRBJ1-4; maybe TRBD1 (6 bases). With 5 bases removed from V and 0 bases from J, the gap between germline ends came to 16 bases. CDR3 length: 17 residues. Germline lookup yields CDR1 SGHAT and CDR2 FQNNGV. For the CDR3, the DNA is TGTGCCAGCAGCCCCTGGGAAAGGGGGGCAACTAATGAAAAACTGTTTTTT. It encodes CASSPWERGATNEKLFF.

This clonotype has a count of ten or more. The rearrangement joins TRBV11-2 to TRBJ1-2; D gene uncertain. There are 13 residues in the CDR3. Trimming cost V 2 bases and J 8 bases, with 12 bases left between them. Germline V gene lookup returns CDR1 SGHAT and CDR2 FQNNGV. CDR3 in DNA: TGTGCCAGCAGCTTAAATCTTGGTCTCGGCTACACCTTC. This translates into CASSLNLGLGYTF.

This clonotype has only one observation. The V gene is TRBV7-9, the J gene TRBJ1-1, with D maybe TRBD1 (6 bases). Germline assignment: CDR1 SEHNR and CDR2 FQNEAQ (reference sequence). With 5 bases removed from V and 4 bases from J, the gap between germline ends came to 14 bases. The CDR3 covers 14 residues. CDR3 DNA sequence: TGTGCCAGCAGCGCGAAGGACAGTGGCACTGAAGCTTTCTTT. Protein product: CASSAKDSGTEAFF.

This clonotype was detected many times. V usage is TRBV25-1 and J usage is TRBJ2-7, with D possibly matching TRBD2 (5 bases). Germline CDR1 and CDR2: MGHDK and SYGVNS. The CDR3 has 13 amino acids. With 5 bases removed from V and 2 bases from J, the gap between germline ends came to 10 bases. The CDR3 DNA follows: TGTGCCAGCAGTCGGACTGCTACCTACGAGCAGTACTTC. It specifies CASSRTATYEQYF.

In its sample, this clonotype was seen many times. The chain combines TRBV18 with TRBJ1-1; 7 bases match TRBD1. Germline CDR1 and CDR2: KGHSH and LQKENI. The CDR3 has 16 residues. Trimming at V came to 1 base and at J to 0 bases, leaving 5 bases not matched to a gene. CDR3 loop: CASSPQRGLVNTEAFF. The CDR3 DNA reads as TGTGCCAGCTCACCACAGAGGGGGCTAGTGAACACTGAAGCTTTCTTT. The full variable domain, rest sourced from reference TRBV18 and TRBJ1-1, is NAGVMQNPRHLVRRRGQEARLRCSPMKGHSHVYWYRQLPEEGLKFMVYLQKENIIDESGMPKERFSAEFPKEGPSILRIQQVVRGDSAAYFCASSPQRGLVNTEAFFGQGTRLTVV.

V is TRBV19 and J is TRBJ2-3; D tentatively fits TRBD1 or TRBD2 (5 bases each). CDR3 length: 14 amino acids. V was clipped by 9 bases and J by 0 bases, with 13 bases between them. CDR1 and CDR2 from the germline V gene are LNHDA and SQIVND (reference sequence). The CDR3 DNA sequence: TGTGCCAGCCAGGTTGGGGGTAGCACAGATACGCAGTATTTT. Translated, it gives CASQVGGSTDTQYF.

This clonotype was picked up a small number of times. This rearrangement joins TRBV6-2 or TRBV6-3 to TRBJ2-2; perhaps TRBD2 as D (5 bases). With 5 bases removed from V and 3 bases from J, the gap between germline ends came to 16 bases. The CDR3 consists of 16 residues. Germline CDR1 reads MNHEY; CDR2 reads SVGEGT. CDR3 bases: TGTGCCAGCAGTCCCCTCGGGATCCATTACACCGGGGAGCTGTTTTTT. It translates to CASSPLGIHYTGELFF.

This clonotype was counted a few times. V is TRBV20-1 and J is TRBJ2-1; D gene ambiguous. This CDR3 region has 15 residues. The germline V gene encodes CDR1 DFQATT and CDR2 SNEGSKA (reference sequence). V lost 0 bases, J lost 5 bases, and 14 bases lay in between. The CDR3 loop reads CSARDRGESHNEQFF. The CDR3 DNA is TGCAGTGCTAGAGATCGCGGAGAATCCCACAATGAGCAGTTCTTC.

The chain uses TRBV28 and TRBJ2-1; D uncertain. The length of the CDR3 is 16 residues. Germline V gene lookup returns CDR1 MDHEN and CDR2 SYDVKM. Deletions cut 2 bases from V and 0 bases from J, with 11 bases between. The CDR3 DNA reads TGTGCCAGCAGTTTACCCCCAGACTTCTCCTACAATGAGCAGTTCTTC. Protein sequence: CASSLPPDFSYNEQFF. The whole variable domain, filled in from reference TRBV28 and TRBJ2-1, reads DVKVTQSSRYLVKRTGEKVFLECVQDMDHENMFWYRQDPGLGLRLIYFSYDVKMKEKGDIPEGYSVSREKKERFSLILESASTNQTSMYLCASSLPPDFSYNEQFFGPGTRLTVL.

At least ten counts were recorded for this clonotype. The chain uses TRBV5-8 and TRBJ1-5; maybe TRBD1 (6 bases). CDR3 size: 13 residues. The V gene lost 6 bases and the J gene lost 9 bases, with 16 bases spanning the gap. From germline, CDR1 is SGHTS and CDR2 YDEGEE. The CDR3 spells CASTHQGQGPQHF. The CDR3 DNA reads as TGTGCCAGCACCCATCAGGGGCAGGGGCCCCAGCATTTT. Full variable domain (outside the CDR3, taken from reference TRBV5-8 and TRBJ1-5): EAGVTQSPTHLIKTRGQQATLRCSPISGHTSVYWYQQALGLGLQFLLWYDEGEERNRGNFPPRFSGRQFPNYSSELNVNALELEDSALYLCASTHQGQGPQHFGDGTRLSIL.

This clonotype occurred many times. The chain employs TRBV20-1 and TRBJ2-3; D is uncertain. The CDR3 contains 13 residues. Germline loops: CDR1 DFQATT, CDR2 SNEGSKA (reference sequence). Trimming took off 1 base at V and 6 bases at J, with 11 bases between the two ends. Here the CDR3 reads CSARVNPLDTQYF. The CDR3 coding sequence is TGCAGTGCTAGAGTAAATCCATTGGATACGCAGTATTTT.

The DNA for the CDR3 is TGCAGCGTTCGGAGAAGGGGGCGCGGTGAAGGTGGCACTGAAGCTTTCTTT. Translation: CSVRRRGRGEGGTEAFF. The rearrangement joins TRBV29-1 to TRBJ1-1; 7 bases are shared with TRBD1. Germline CDR1 reads SQVTM; CDR2 reads ANQGSEA. V shed 5 bases, J shed 4 bases, and the junction held 19 bases outside the gene matches. The length of the CDR3 is 17 residues.

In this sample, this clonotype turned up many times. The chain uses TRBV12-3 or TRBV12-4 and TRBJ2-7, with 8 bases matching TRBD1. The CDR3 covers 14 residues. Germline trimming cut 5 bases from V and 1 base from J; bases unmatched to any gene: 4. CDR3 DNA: TGTGCCAGCAGTCCTCGACAGGGGTCCTACGAGCAGTACTTC. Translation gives CASSPRQGSYEQYF.

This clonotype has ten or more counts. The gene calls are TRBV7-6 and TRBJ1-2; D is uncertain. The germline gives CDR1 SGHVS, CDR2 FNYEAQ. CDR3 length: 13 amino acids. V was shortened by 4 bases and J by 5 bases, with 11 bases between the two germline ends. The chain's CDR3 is CASSSHSGYGYTF. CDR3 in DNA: TGTGCCAGCAGCTCGCACTCCGGATATGGCTACACCTTC.

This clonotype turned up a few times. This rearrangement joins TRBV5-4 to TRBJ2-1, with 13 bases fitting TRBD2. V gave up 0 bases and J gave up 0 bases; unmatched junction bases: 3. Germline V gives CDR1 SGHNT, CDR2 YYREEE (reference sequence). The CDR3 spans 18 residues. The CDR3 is CASSLAGTSGASYNEQFF. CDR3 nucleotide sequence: TGTGCCAGCAGCTTGGCCGGGACTAGCGGGGCCTCCTACAATGAGCAGTTCTTC.

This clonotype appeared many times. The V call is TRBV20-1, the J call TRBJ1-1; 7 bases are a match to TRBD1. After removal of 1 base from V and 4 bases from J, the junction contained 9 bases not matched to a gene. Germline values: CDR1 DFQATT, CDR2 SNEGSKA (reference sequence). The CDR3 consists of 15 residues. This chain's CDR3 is CSARGRGHRGTEAFF. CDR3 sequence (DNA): TGCAGTGCTAGAGGCAGGGGTCACAGGGGCACTGAAGCTTTCTTT.

The CDR3 DNA reads TGTGCCAGCAGCTTGTATGTCAGGGGAAACTCACCCCTCCACTTT. This translates into CASSLYVRGNSPLHF. J is TRBJ1-6 and V is TRBV5-5, with TRBD1 as a possible D gene (6 bases). The CDR3 consists of 15 residues. V lost 1 base and J lost 10, with 15 bases in between. Germline-derived CDR1 and CDR2 are SGHKS and YYEKEE (reference sequence).

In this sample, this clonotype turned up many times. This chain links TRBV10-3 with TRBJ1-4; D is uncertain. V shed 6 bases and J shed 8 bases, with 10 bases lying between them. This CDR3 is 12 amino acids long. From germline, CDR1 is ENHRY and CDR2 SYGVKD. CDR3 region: CAISEMGEKLFF. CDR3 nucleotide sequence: TGTGCCATCAGCGAGATGGGGGAAAAACTGTTTTTT.

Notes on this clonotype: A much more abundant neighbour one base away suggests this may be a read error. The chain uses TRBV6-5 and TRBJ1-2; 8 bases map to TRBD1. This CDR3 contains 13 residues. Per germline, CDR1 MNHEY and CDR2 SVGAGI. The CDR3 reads CASRPGGGDGHTF. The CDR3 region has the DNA TGTGCCAGCAGACCAGGGGGCGGAGATGGCCACACCTTC.

CDR3 in amino acids: CASSLGLAGVETQYF. The CDR3 DNA sequence: TGCGCCAGCAGCCTGGGACTAGCGGGAGTTGAGACCCAGTACTTC. V and J are TRBV5-1 and TRBJ2-5; 14 bases are shared with TRBD2. This CDR3 is 15 amino acids long. Trimming took 4 bases from V and 5 from J; bases not matched to a gene: 4. Germline V gene sequence: CDR1 SGHRS, CDR2 YFSETQ.

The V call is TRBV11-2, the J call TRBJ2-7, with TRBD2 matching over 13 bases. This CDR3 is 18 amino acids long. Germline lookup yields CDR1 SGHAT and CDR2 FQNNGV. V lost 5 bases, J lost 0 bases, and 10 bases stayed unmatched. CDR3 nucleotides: TGTGCCAGCAGCCCGGTAGGACTAGCGGGAGCCTTCTCCTACGAGCAGTACTTC. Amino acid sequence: CASSPVGLAGAFSYEQYF.

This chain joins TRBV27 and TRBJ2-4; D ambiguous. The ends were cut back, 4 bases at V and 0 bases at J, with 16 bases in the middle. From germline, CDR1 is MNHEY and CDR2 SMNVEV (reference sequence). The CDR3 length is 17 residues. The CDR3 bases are TGTGCCAGCAGTTCCCCCCGAGTGGGTCTAGCCAAAAACATTCAGTACTTC. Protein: CASSSPRVGLAKNIQYF.